Each of the 23 T cell receptor beta chains below was sequenced from the same sample in a study of neoadjuvant anti-PD-1 for oral cavity cancer. Using immunoSEQ multiplex PCR, the repertoire was profiled, and TCRdb retains in-frame clones only, with some absent. The data show around 65,000 clones, with 85% to 90% seen just once and around 2.8% held by the top ten. The time point denotes: after neoadjuvant nivolumab, at surgical resection. Sequenced material: PBMCs, taken after nivolumab (anti-PD-1) treatment. The receptors originated from a person aged 40-85 years with oral cavity squamous cell carcinoma.

The V gene is TRBV27, the J gene TRBJ2-6, with unresolved D. The germline V and J ends were trimmed by 2 bases and 0 bases, with 8 bases remaining between them. Germline V CDR1 and CDR2: MNHEY, SMNVEV (reference sequence). The CDR3 extends over 16 amino acids. The DNA for the CDR3 is TGTGCCAGCAGTTTACTAGGGTACTCTGGGGCCAACGTCCTGACTTTC. It codes for CASSLLGYSGANVLTF.

The chain links TRBV11-2 to TRBJ1-5; the D is unclear. V was clipped by 2 bases and J by 6 bases, with 14 bases between them. Germline values: CDR1 SGHAT, CDR2 FQNNGV. The CDR3 length is 15 residues. This CDR3 reads CASSLSGQYPQPQHF. The CDR3 nucleotides read TGTGCCAGCAGCTTAAGCGGGCAGTACCCTCAGCCCCAGCATTTT.

The chain joins TRBV7-6 to TRBJ2-7, with 11 bases lining up with TRBD2. The V segment lost 5 bases and the J segment 0 bases; nucleotides outside the gene matches: 12. Germline CDR1 reads SGHVS; CDR2 reads FNYEAQ. The CDR3 totals 18 residues. The CDR3 loop is CASSTAGLAGSFSYEQYF. The CDR3 bases are TGTGCCAGCAGCACCGCTGGACTAGCGGGCTCCTTCTCCTACGAGCAGTACTTC.

The genes are TRBV6-6 and TRBJ2-7; the D is unclear. Trimming took off 0 bases at V and 2 bases at J, with 14 bases between the two ends. The germline V gene has CDR1 MNHNY and CDR2 SVGAGI (reference sequence). The CDR3 extends over 16 amino acids. CDR3 in DNA: TGTGCCAGCAGTTACTCGTACGGGTCAAGCACCTACGAGCAGTACTTC. It yields the protein CASSYSYGSSTYEQYF.

The chain joins TRBV27 to TRBJ2-7; a possible D gene is TRBD2 (5 bases). Germline values: CDR1 MNHEY, CDR2 SMNVEV (reference sequence). The V and J ends lost 2 bases and 0 bases respectively, with 11 bases between them. The CDR3 spans 15 residues. CDR3 residues: CASSLMREHSYEQYF. The CDR3 DNA follows: TGTGCCAGCAGTTTAATGAGGGAGCACTCCTACGAGCAGTACTTC.

The chain is built from TRBV30 and TRBJ2-7; D uncertain. V lost 8 bases to trimming and J lost 5 bases, with 16 bases between them. Germline CDR1 and CDR2: GTSNPN and SVGIG (reference sequence). This CDR3 is built from 12 residues. Written as DNA, the CDR3 is TGTGCCCGAAAAGGTGCGGCCAACGAGCAGTACTTC. Its translation is CARKGAANEQYF.

This clone came up once. This chain connects TRBV7-9 to TRBJ2-1; 11 positions agree with TRBD2. V trimming: 3 bases; J trimming: 9 bases; junction bases outside the gene matches: 19. The CDR3 extends over 19 amino acids. The germline V gene encodes CDR1 SEHNR and CDR2 FQNEAQ (reference sequence). CDR3 protein: CASSFGFGAFASGRSEQFF. The CDR3 region has the DNA TGTGCCAGCAGCTTCGGGTTTGGGGCATTTGCTAGCGGGAGGTCTGAGCAGTTCTTC.

The rearrangement joins TRBV7-2 to TRBJ1-5; D uncertain. The V and J ends lost 0 bases and 5 bases respectively, with 5 bases between them. The germline V gene has CDR1 SGHTA and CDR2 FQGNSA. This CDR3 contains 13 residues. This CDR3 reads CASSLALDQPQHF. The CDR3 DNA sequence: TGTGCCAGCAGCTTAGCGTTGGATCAGCCCCAGCATTTT.

This clone was observed a few times. This chain joins TRBV2 and TRBJ2-1; D remains ambiguous. In germline, CDR1 is SNHLY, CDR2 FYNNEI. The CDR3 length is 14 residues. V gave up 6 bases and J gave up 5 bases, with 14 bases separating them. CDR3 loop: CASRQKNQNNEQFF. The CDR3 DNA follows: TGTGCCAGCAGACAGAAAAACCAAAACAATGAGCAGTTCTTC.

This clone has only one observation. The chain uses TRBV27 and TRBJ2-3; D possibly corresponds to TRBD2 (7 bases). Looked up from germline, CDR1 is MNHEY and CDR2 is SMNVEV (reference sequence). CDR3 size: 15 residues. The V gene lost 0 bases and the J gene lost 6 bases, with 13 bases spanning the gap. CDR3 sequence: CASSLSIGGGDTQYF. The CDR3 DNA reads as TGTGCCAGCAGTTTATCGATAGGGGGAGGGGATACGCAGTATTTT.

The chain recombines TRBV10-1 with TRBJ2-1; D assignment may be TRBD1 or TRBD2 (5 bases each). The V end lost 4 bases, the J end lost 3 bases, and 7 bases lay between the germline ends. The CDR3 spans 13 residues. CDR1 and CDR2 from the germline V gene are WNHNN and SYGVQD (reference sequence). CDR3 coding DNA: TGCGCCAGCAGTGGGGGGAACTACAATGAGCAGTTCTTC. This codes for CASSGGNYNEQFF.

CDR3 amino acids: CASSLGSASTDTQYF. The CDR3 DNA reads TGCGCCAGCAGCTTGGGGTCGGCCAGCACAGATACGCAGTATTTT. The chain links TRBV5-1 to TRBJ2-3; no clear D gene. V lost 0 bases and J 0 bases, leaving 8 bases between the germline ends. The CDR3 covers 15 residues. Germline V gene lookup returns CDR1 SGHRS and CDR2 YFSETQ.

The chain is built from TRBV4-1 and TRBJ2-2; tentatively, D is TRBD1 (5 bases). This CDR3 is built from 16 residues. Germline V gene sequence: CDR1 MGHRA, CDR2 YSYEKL. Trimming left V 1 base short and J 6 bases short, with 15 bases between. The CDR3, as DNA: TGCGCCAGCAGCCAAGTTCAGGGCTCGAGCTCCGGGGAGCTGTTTTTT. Protein: CASSQVQGSSSGELFF.

The chain joins TRBV19 to TRBJ1-1; TRBD1 is a possible D gene (5 bases). CDR1 is LNHDA and CDR2 is SQIVND in the germline V gene (reference sequence). The length of the CDR3 is 14 residues. Trimming removed 2 bases at V and 4 bases at J, with 11 bases between. The CDR3 DNA reads TGTGCCAGTAGTATAAGCAGGGAGGGCACTGAAGCTTTCTTT. Amino acids: CASSISREGTEAFF.

The gene calls are TRBV19 and TRBJ1-5; D unresolved. Germline V gene lookup returns CDR1 LNHDA and CDR2 SQIVND (reference sequence). V shed 4 bases and J shed 7 bases, with 11 bases lying between them. The CDR3 spans 13 residues. CDR3: CASSNPRSQPQHF. The CDR3 nucleotides are TGTGCCAGTAGTAACCCCCGTTCACAGCCCCAGCATTTT.

The chain joins TRBV15 to TRBJ2-5, with 9 nucleotides matching TRBD1. This CDR3 is 15 amino acids long. The germline V gene encodes CDR1 LNHNV and CDR2 YYDKDF (reference sequence). V shed 3 bases, J shed 7 bases, and the junction held 9 bases outside the gene matches. The CDR3 DNA reads TGTGCCACCAGCAGCCTACAGGGGGCGTACGGGACCCAGTACTTC. This sequence encodes CATSSLQGAYGTQYF. The full variable domain, its missing parts supplied by reference TRBV15 and TRBJ2-5, is DAMVIQNPRYQVTQFGKPVTLSCSQTLNHNVMYWYQQKSSQAPKLLFHYYDKDFNNEADTPDNFQSRRPNTSFCFLDIRSPGLGDTAMYLCATSSLQGAYGTQYFGPGTRLLVL.

The chain employs TRBV6-1 and TRBJ1-1; 7 nucleotides match TRBD1. The CDR3 runs 12 residues. CDR1 is MNHNS, CDR2 SASEGT, per germline. The V segment lost 9 bases and the J segment 1 base; nucleotides outside the gene matches: 2. The CDR3, as DNA: TGTGCCAGTCGGACAGGGAACACTGAAGCTTTCTTT. It translates to CASRTGNTEAFF.

The chain combines TRBV13 with TRBJ1-1; D might be TRBD1 (5 bases). Trimming shortened V by 11 bases and J by 0 bases, and 22 bases separated the two germline ends. In germline, CDR1 is PRHDT, CDR2 FYEKMQ (reference sequence). The CDR3 extends over 16 amino acids. CDR3 DNA sequence: TGTGCCTCCCAAGGGGTAGGGGTTATAATGAACACTGAAGCTTTCTTT. Protein sequence: CASQGVGVIMNTEAFF.

The V gene is TRBV7-3, the J gene TRBJ2-3, with TRBD2 matching 7 bases. This CDR3 has 14 residues. Germline values: CDR1 SGHTA, CDR2 FQGTGA. With 2 bases clipped from V and 6 bases from J, the junction kept 5 bases outside the gene matches. The chain's CDR3 is CASSLGAGLDTQYF. The CDR3 DNA follows: TGTGCCAGCAGCTTAGGAGCGGGACTGGATACGCAGTATTTT.

The chain links TRBV9 to TRBJ2-3; D call uncertain. Germline loops: CDR1 SGDLS, CDR2 YYNGEE. This CDR3 is 14 amino acids long. V lost 3 bases and J lost 0, with 8 bases in between. This CDR3 is CASSDRSSTDTQYF. In DNA form, the CDR3 reads TGTGCCAGCAGCGATCGGAGTAGCACAGATACGCAGTATTTT.

The chain links TRBV9 to TRBJ1-3, with D unclear. Trimming took 6 bases from V and 3 from J, leaving 16 bases between them. The CDR3 covers 15 residues. CDR1 SGDLS and CDR2 YYNGEE come from the germline V gene. CDR3: CASTEGLLGGNTIYF. The CDR3 region has the DNA TGTGCCAGCACCGAAGGACTCTTAGGTGGAAACACCATATATTTT.

The chain uses TRBV11-1 and TRBJ2-3; TRBD2 matches at 11 bases. J lost 6 bases, V lost 6 bases, and 5 bases had no gene match. Germline CDR1 SGHAT, CDR2 FQDESV (reference sequence). The CDR3 has 14 residues. The CDR3 DNA reads as TGTGCCAGCAGAGAACTAGCGGGGGCCGATACGCAGTATTTT. It translates to CASRELAGADTQYF.

The rearrangement uses TRBV6-1 and TRBJ1-2; D remains ambiguous. V dropped 8 bases and J dropped 5 bases, with 12 bases sitting between them. CDR1 is MNHNS, CDR2 SASEGT, per germline. The CDR3 is 12 residues long. CDR3 DNA sequence: TGTGCCAGCCTTTGGAGTCCTTATGGCTACACCTTC. It yields the protein CASLWSPYGYTF.